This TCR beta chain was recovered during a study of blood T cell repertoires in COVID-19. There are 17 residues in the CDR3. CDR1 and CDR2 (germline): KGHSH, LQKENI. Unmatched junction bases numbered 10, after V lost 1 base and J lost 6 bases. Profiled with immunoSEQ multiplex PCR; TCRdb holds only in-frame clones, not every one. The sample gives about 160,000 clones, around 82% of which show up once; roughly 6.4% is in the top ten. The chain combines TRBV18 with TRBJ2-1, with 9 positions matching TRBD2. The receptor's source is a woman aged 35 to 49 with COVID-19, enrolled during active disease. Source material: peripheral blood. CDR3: CASSPRLSGGSLNEQFF. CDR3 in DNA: TGTGCCAGCTCACCACGGCTCAGCGGGGGGTCCCTCAATGAGCAGTTCTTC.